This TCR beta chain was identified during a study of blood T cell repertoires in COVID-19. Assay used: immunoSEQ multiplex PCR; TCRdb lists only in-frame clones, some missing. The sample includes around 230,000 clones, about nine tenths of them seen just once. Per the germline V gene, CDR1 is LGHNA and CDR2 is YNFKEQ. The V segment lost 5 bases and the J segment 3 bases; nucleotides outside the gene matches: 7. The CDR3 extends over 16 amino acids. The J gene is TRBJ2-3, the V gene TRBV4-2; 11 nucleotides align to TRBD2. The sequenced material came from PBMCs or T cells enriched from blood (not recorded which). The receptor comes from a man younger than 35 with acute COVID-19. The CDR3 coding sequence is TGTGCCAGCAGCTTAAAGGGACTAGCGGAGACAGATACGCAGTATTTT. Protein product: CASSLKGLAETDTQYF.